Presented here are 7 T cell receptor beta chains from one specimen sequenced in a study of tumour-infiltrating T cells in Burkitt lymphoma. Profiling relied on immunoSEQ multiplex PCR, and the TCRdb table lists in-frame clones only, not all of them. Of 46,000 or so clones detected, around 31% appear once; the ten largest clones hold around 3%. Sequencing used tumor tissue. All receptors derive from a human donor with Burkitt lymphoma.

The V gene is TRBV7-8, the J gene TRBJ2-7, with 10 bases lining up with TRBD2. CDR1 is SGHVS and CDR2 is FQNEAQ in the germline V gene. V gave up 1 base and J gave up 2 bases; unmatched junction bases: 8. CDR3 length equals 17 residues. The CDR3 nucleotides are TGTGCCAGCAGCTTAGGGACCAGCGGGGGGGCCACCTACGAGCAGTACTTC. It translates to CASSLGTSGGATYEQYF. Drawing the rest from reference TRBV7-8 and TRBJ2-7, the complete variable domain is GAGVSQSPRYKVAKRGQDVALRCDPISGHVSLFWYQQALGQGPEFLTYFQNEAQLDKSGLPSDRFFAERPEGSVSTLKIQRTQQEDSAVYLCASSLGTSGGATYEQYFGPGTRLTVT.

This clone was detected a few times. This chain joins TRBV2 and TRBJ2-5; 13 bases are shared with TRBD2. Germline V gene sequence: CDR1 SNHLY, CDR2 FYNNEI. The CDR3 length is 16 residues. V was pared by 4 bases and J by 5 bases, with 7 bases of the junction left unmatched. The CDR3 spells CASSAGLAGVVETQYF. The CDR3 DNA sequence: TGTGCCAGCAGTGCCGGACTAGCGGGGGTTGTGGAGACCCAGTACTTC. Complete variable domain (other parts from reference TRBV2 and TRBJ2-5): EPEVTQTPSHQVTQMGQEVILRCVPISNHLYFYWYRQILGQKVEFLVSFYNNEISEKSEIFDDQFSVERPDGSNFTLKIRSTKLEDSAMYFCASSAGLAGVVETQYFGPGTRLLVL.

V gene TRBV5-1 combines with J gene TRBJ2-3; D unresolved. Germline V gene lookup returns CDR1 SGHRS and CDR2 YFSETQ. V gave up 3 bases and J gave up 4 bases, with 12 bases separating them. The CDR3 sequence is 14 residues long. CDR3 bases: TGCGCCAGCAGCTCGGGCGAAATGGCAGATACGCAGTATTTT. Its translation: CASSSGEMADTQYF.

This clone was counted only a few times. The rearrangement uses TRBV4-2 and TRBJ2-2; no firm D call. V was shortened by 4 bases and J by 1 base, with 10 bases between the two germline ends. The CDR3 has 15 residues. Germline CDR1 reads LGHNA; CDR2 reads YNFKEQ. This CDR3 is CASSRLLRNTGELFF. The CDR3 DNA is TGTGCCAGCAGCCGCCTACTAAGGAACACCGGGGAGCTGTTTTTT.

This chain uses TRBV4-3 with TRBJ2-5; 11 bases align to TRBD1. V gave up 3 bases and J gave up 4 bases; unmatched junction bases: 1. Germline-derived CDR1 and CDR2 are LGHNA and YSLEER. This CDR3 spans 14 amino acids. This CDR3 reads CASSQGQGGETQYF. CDR3 bases: TGCGCCAGCAGCCAGGGACAGGGGGGAGAGACCCAGTACTTC.

The gene calls are TRBV7-5 and TRBJ1-4. TRBV7-5 is marked as a pseudogene. The CDR3 extends over 18 amino acids. The CDR3, as DNA: TGTGTCAGAAGCTTAGTAATCGGAGGGAAAACTCCTAATGAAAAACTGTTTTTT. Protein sequence: CVRSLVIGGKTPNEKLFF.

The V gene is TRBV4-1, the J gene TRBJ2-7, with D perhaps TRBD2 (6 bases). Germline-derived CDR1 and CDR2 are MGHRA and YSYEKL. The CDR3 has 14 residues. V lost 1 base, J lost 2 bases, and 9 bases lay in between. The CDR3 sequence: CASSQGGGPYEQYF. The CDR3 DNA reads as TGCGCCAGCAGCCAAGGGGGAGGTCCCTACGAGCAGTACTTC.